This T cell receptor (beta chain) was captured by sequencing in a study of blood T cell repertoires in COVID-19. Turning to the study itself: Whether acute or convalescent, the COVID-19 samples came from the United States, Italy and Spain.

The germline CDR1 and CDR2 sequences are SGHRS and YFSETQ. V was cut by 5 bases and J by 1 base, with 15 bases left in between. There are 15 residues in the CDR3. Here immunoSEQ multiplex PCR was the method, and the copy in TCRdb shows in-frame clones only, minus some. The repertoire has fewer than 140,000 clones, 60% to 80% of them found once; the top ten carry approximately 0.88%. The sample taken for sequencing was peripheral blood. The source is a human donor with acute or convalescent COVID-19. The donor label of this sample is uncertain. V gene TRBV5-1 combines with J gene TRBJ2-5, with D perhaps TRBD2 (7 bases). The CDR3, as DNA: TGCGCCAGCAGACGGGGAGGGGGGACCCAAGAGACCCAGTACTTC. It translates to CASRRGGGTQETQYF.